What follows are 30 T cell receptor beta chains derived from one specimen sequenced in a study of T cell repertoires in cytomegalovirus infection. A single record per CDR3 protein comes from TCRdb applying MiXCR to the reads. Counted here are some 300,000 distinct CDR3 sequences, roughly a tenth occurring once; the ten biggest clones make up around 2.4%. The sequenced material came from PBMCs. The receptor source for this set is a human donor in good health (CMV status not recorded). Some clones in this sample may be carry-over from other donors' samples.

This clonotype was observed at least ten times. The rearrangement links TRBV7-9 to TRBJ2-1, with TRBD2 as a possible D gene (5 bases). V dropped 4 bases and J dropped 6 bases, with 28 bases sitting between them. Germline V CDR1 and CDR2: SEHNR, FQNEAQ (reference sequence). The CDR3 totals 19 residues. The CDR3 nucleotides are TGTGCCAGCAGCTCGGAGCAGGAAACACGAAACCGTGGGAGCAATGAGCAGTTCTTC. Amino acids: CASSSEQETRNRGSNEQFF. Combining the CDR3 with reference TRBV7-9 and TRBJ2-1 gives the whole variable domain DTGVSQNPRHKITKRGQNVTFRCDPISEHNRLYWYRQTLGQGPEFLTYFQNEAQLEKSRLLSDRFSAERPKGSFSTLEIQRTEQGDSAMYLCASSSEQETRNRGSNEQFFGPGTRLTVL.

This chain uses TRBV3-1 with TRBJ2-2, with D uncertain. V dropped 0 bases and J dropped 1 base, with 12 bases sitting between them. Germline V gives CDR1 LGHDT, CDR2 YNNKEL (reference sequence). CDR3 length: 17 amino acids. Written as DNA, the CDR3 is TGTGCCAGCAGCCAAGATCTTGGACCTCTGAACACCGGGGAGCTGTTTTTT. Protein product: CASSQDLGPLNTGELFF.

A single count supports this clonotype. With a much larger clone just one base away, this may be a read error. The chain couples TRBV28 to TRBJ1-5; D gene unclear. CDR1 is MDHEN and CDR2 is SYDVKM in the germline V gene. This CDR3 comprises 15 residues. CDR3 in amino acids: CASGLAAVPNQPQHF. The CDR3 region has the DNA TGTGCCAGCGGTTTAGCTGCGGTACCGAATCAGCCCCAGCATTTT.

Notes on this clonotype: A much larger clonotype is one base distant, so this may be a read error. The genes are TRBV6-2 or TRBV6-3 and TRBJ1-6, with 7 bases that match TRBD1. This CDR3 region has 14 residues. V trimming: 5 bases; J trimming: 9 bases; junction bases outside the gene matches: 7. Per germline, CDR1 MNHEY and CDR2 SVGEGT. The DNA of the CDR3 is TGTGCCAGCAGTCTGACAGGGACTCGTTCACCCCTCCACTTT. It specifies CASSLTGTRSPLHF.

This clonotype was seen many times. The chain couples TRBV27 to TRBJ2-1; 11 bases are a match to TRBD2. Germline CDR1 is MNHEY and CDR2 is SMNVEV (reference sequence). The V and J ends lost 6 bases and 4 bases, in that order; junction bases with no gene match: 8. The CDR3 has 16 amino acids. The CDR3 loop reads CASRRTSGGPYNEQFF. The DNA of the CDR3 is TGTGCCAGCAGACGCACTAGCGGGGGCCCTTACAATGAGCAGTTCTTC.

This clonotype was detected ten times or more. The chain has TRBV7-2 and TRBJ1-4; weak D call: TRBD1 (6 bases). Germline lookup yields CDR1 SGHTA and CDR2 FQGNSA. V gave up 3 bases and J gave up 8 bases, with 19 bases separating them. The CDR3 runs 16 residues. In DNA, the CDR3 is TGTGCCAGCAGCTTCGGGGGCCCCGGGGCGGGGGAAAAACTGTTTTTT. Translation: CASSFGGPGAGEKLFF.

This clonotype occurred many times. The chain carries TRBV5-5 and TRBJ1-1; no clear D. The CDR3 length is 15 residues. Germline CDR1 SGHKS, CDR2 YYEKEE (reference sequence). Trimming shortened V by 1 base and J by 1 base, and 11 bases separated the two germline ends. The CDR3 DNA is TGTGCCAGCAGCTTGACCTCCGGAGGGAACACTGAAGCTTTCTTT. The encoded protein is CASSLTSGGNTEAFF.

This clonotype was seen at least ten times. The junction departs from the called germline gene at one end, perhaps through a read error. The chain has TRBV6-5 and TRBJ2-3; weak D call: TRBD2 (6 bases). The CDR3 extends over 15 amino acids. Per germline, CDR1 MNHEY and CDR2 SVGAGI. This CDR3 reads CASSLGRDGTYTQYF. Here the CDR3 DNA reads TGTGCCAGCAGTCTCGGGCGGGATGGCACATATACGCAGTATTTT.

This clonotype was found many times. The chain joins TRBV14 to TRBJ1-6; D ambiguous. The ends were cut back, 1 base at V and 7 bases at J, with 11 bases in the middle. Per the germline V gene, CDR1 is SGHDN and CDR2 is FVKESK. The CDR3 contains 15 residues. In DNA form, the CDR3 reads TGTGCCAGCAGCCAAGGGTCCCCTGACAATTCACCCCTCCACTTT. Translating gives CASSQGSPDNSPLHF.

There are many counts of this clonotype. V gene TRBV7-2 combines with J gene TRBJ2-3; D not resolved. The germline gives CDR1 SGHTA, CDR2 FQGNSA. CDR3 size: 12 residues. V was trimmed by 5 bases and J by 3 bases, leaving 6 bases between them. For the CDR3, the DNA is TGTGCCAGCAGCGCCCGGACAGATACGCAGTATTTT. As protein: CASSARTDTQYF.

This clonotype was observed at least ten times. The chain links TRBV28 to TRBJ1-5; the D is unclear. V was pared by 1 base and J by 6 bases, with 13 bases between. Per germline, CDR1 MDHEN and CDR2 SYDVKM. CDR3 size: 15 residues. The CDR3 bases are TGTGCCAGCAGTTTATCAGGTCGGGCAGCTCAGCCCCAGCATTTT. Amino acid sequence: CASSLSGRAAQPQHF.

This clonotype came up many times. The V gene is TRBV7-2, the J gene TRBJ2-1; D remains ambiguous. Between the trimmed V and J ends, which lost 1 base and 7 bases, there was a span of 8 bases. The germline V gene encodes CDR1 SGHTA and CDR2 FQGNSA. This CDR3 is built from 13 residues. The DNA of the CDR3 is TGTGCCAGCAGCTTAGAGGTTAGGAATGAGCAGTTCTTC. It specifies CASSLEVRNEQFF.

V usage is TRBV2 and J usage is TRBJ2-3, with D possibly TRBD1 on 7 matching bases. The CDR3 has 18 residues. Germline-derived CDR1 and CDR2 are SNHLY and FYNNEI. V was clipped by 5 bases and J by 3 bases, with 24 bases between them. CDR3 nucleotide sequence: TGTGCCAGCAGTAACCGGGACAGCACTCTAAGCGGGACAGATACGCAGTATTTT. It is translated as CASSNRDSTLSGTDTQYF.

The chain uses TRBV20-1 and TRBJ1-1; D remains ambiguous. Trimming removed 0 bases at V and 4 bases at J, with 12 bases between. The CDR3 sequence is 14 residues long. Germline assignment: CDR1 DFQATT and CDR2 SNEGSKA (reference sequence). Here the CDR3 DNA reads TGCAGTGCTAGAGATAGGGATCATTTCACTGAAGCTTTCTTT. Its protein is CSARDRDHFTEAFF.

This clonotype was observed at least ten times. The chain recombines TRBV7-2 with TRBJ1-4, with TRBD1 identical over 11 bases. Germline assignment: CDR1 SGHTA and CDR2 FQGNSA. Trimming took 4 bases from V and 7 from J; bases not matched to a gene: 5. CDR3 length equals 15 residues. This CDR3 reads CASSSLGTGGEKLFF. The CDR3 DNA reads as TGTGCCAGCAGCTCCCTGGGGACAGGGGGTGAAAAACTGTTTTTT.

This clonotype was recorded at least ten times. The genes are TRBV23-1 and TRBJ1-5; the D gene is possibly TRBD1 (5 bases). TRBV23-1 belongs to the ORF category, with a function that is uncertain. CDR3 length: 19 amino acids. V was pared by 2 bases and J by 5 bases, with 25 bases between. CDR3 sequence: CASSQPLGEGPYQYQPQHF. In nucleotides, the CDR3 is TGCGCCAGCAGTCAACCCCTTGGGGAGGGACCTTACCAATATCAGCCCCAGCATTTT.

Comment on this clonotype: The junction does not match germline at one end; this may be a read error. The genes are TRBV20-1 and TRBJ1-4; 7 bases map to TRBD1. Germline CDR1 is DFQATT and CDR2 is SNEGSKA (reference sequence). The CDR3 runs to 14 residues. The chain's CDR3 is CSASVLGQHEKLIF. As DNA, the CDR3 is TGCAGTGCTAGCGTATTGGGACAGCATGAAAAACTGATTTTT.

This clonotype was seen only a few times. The chain couples TRBV7-2 to TRBJ1-2; D call uncertain. The germline gives CDR1 SGHTA, CDR2 FQGNSA. V was pared by 4 bases and J by 0 bases, with 9 bases between. This CDR3 has 14 residues. The CDR3 sequence: CASSSDGSNYGYTF. In DNA form, the CDR3 reads TGTGCCAGCAGCTCGGACGGGTCTAACTATGGCTACACCTTC.

DNA of the CDR3: TGCAGTGCTACGGACAGATCCACTGAAGCTTTCTTT. This encodes CSATDRSTEAFF. The chain is built from TRBV20-1 and TRBJ1-1; D is perhaps TRBD1 (6 bases). CDR1 is DFQATT, CDR2 SNEGSKA, per germline (reference sequence). CDR3 length: 12 residues. The ends were cut back, 4 bases at V and 4 bases at J, with 10 bases in the middle.

This clonotype was recorded a few times. This chain links TRBV4-1 with TRBJ1-5; no definite D call. Germline CDR1 is MGHRA and CDR2 is YSYEKL. The CDR3 extends over 14 amino acids. The germline V and J ends were trimmed by 4 bases and 7 bases, with 14 bases remaining between them. CDR3 amino acids: CASSLSREGQPQHF. The CDR3, as DNA: TGCGCCAGCAGCCTCAGTAGGGAAGGGCAGCCCCAGCATTTT.

This clonotype was seen many times. The chain employs TRBV7-2 and TRBJ1-2; no firm D call. CDR1 and CDR2 from the germline V gene are SGHTA and FQGNSA. CDR3 size: 14 residues. Trimming took off 4 bases at V and 4 bases at J, with 13 bases between the two ends. This CDR3 reads CASSSSGGVYGYTF. The DNA for the CDR3 is TGTGCCAGCAGCTCTTCCGGCGGGGTCTATGGCTACACCTTC.

This clonotype was counted at least ten times. The rearrangement uses TRBV6-1 and TRBJ1-3; D possibly corresponds to TRBD1 (5 bases). CDR1 is MNHNS and CDR2 is SASEGT in the germline V gene. The CDR3 is 16 amino acids. Trimming took 5 bases from V and 0 from J, leaving 14 bases between them. CDR3 sequence (DNA): TGTGCCAGCAGTCCCCACAGGTCTTCCTCTGGAAACACCATATATTTT. Residues: CASSPHRSSSGNTIYF.

At least ten counts were recorded for this clonotype. The chain employs TRBV6-2 or TRBV6-3 and TRBJ1-1; the D gene is possibly TRBD1 (5 bases). Deletions cut 8 bases from V and 1 base from J, with 14 bases between. The CDR3 has 14 residues. Per germline, CDR1 MNHEY and CDR2 SVGEGT. In DNA, the CDR3 is TGTGCCAGCGTTTTGTATGGGGGGAACACTGAAGCTTTCTTT. It is translated as CASVLYGGNTEAFF.

This clonotype was seen many times. The rearrangement links TRBV18 to TRBJ2-1, with D perhaps being TRBD1 or TRBD2 (5 bases each). The CDR3 spans 14 residues. Germline V CDR1 and CDR2: KGHSH, LQKENI. Trimming took off 0 bases at V and 5 bases at J, with 8 bases between the two ends. The chain's CDR3 is CASSPPGVDNEQFF. In DNA, the CDR3 is TGTGCCAGCTCACCACCGGGGGTAGACAATGAGCAGTTCTTC.

This clonotype was recorded a few times. The genes are TRBV18 and TRBJ1-5, with a possible D match to TRBD1 (5 bases). CDR1 and CDR2 (germline): KGHSH, LQKENI. The CDR3 consists of 15 residues. Deletions cut 2 bases from V and 4 bases from J, with 12 bases between. CDR3 sequence: CASSPSDSPNQPQHF. The CDR3 DNA sequence: TGTGCCAGCTCACCAAGCGACAGCCCTAATCAGCCCCAGCATTTT.

The sample holds many counts of this clonotype. This chain links TRBV7-3 with TRBJ1-2; 7 bases agree with TRBD1. This CDR3 region has 16 residues. V dropped 5 bases and J dropped 6; count of bases not matched to a gene: 15. Looked up from germline, CDR1 is SGHTA and CDR2 is FQGTGA. The CDR3 region is CASSPSGTVLPHGYTF. The CDR3 DNA reads as TGTGCCAGCAGCCCCTCCGGGACAGTTCTCCCCCATGGCTACACCTTC.

In this sample, this clonotype turned up a few times. This chain connects TRBV15 to TRBJ1-1; D gene ambiguous. The CDR3 is 12 residues long. Trimming pared 3 bases from V and 3 bases from J, leaving 5 bases between. The germline V gene encodes CDR1 LNHNV and CDR2 YYDKDF (reference sequence). The CDR3 is CATSSVYTEAFF. The CDR3 bases are TGTGCCACCAGCAGTGTGTACACTGAAGCTTTCTTT. The full variable domain, in which reference TRBV15 and TRBJ1-1 provide the parts outside the CDR3, is DAMVIQNPRYQVTQFGKPVTLSCSQTLNHNVMYWYQQKSSQAPKLLFHYYDKDFNNEADTPDNFQSRRPNTSFCFLDIRSPGLGDTAMYLCATSSVYTEAFFGQGTRLTVV.

This clonotype was recorded many times. The rearrangement joins TRBV7-9 to TRBJ2-5; TRBD2 matches at 8 bases. The V segment lost 4 bases and the J segment 5 bases; nucleotides outside the gene matches: 12. The CDR3 is made up of 16 amino acids. Germline V lookup: CDR1 SEHNR, CDR2 FQNEAQ (reference sequence). For the CDR3, the DNA is TGTGCCAGCAGCTCGGGATCTAGCGGGCTCATCGAGACCCAGTACTTC. Amino acids: CASSSGSSGLIETQYF.

This clonotype was recorded many times. V and J are TRBV4-3 and TRBJ1-6, with D hard to call. The V end was cut by 3 bases, the J end by 8 bases, with 11 bases between. Germline loops: CDR1 LGHNA, CDR2 YSLEER. The CDR3 is 14 residues long. DNA for the CDR3: TGCGCCAGCAGCCAGGATATTAGAGATTCACCCCTCCACTTT. It encodes CASSQDIRDSPLHF.

Concerning this clonotype itself: A much larger clonotype is one base distant, so this may be a read error. The rearrangement uses TRBV2 and TRBJ2-7; D remains ambiguous. The CDR3 runs to 13 residues. CDR1 and CDR2 (germline): SNHLY, FYNNEI. V dropped 11 bases and J dropped 3 bases, with 17 bases sitting between them. The CDR3: CACKARLIYEQYF. In nucleotides, the CDR3 is TGTGCCTGCAAGGCCAGGCTAATCTACGAGCAGTACTTC.